This T cell receptor beta chain was captured in a study of cytomegalovirus exposure and HLA in healthy donors. The PCR made use of 60 Vbeta and 13 Jbeta primers. This table comes from immunoSEQ multiplex PCR, and its TCRdb copy is limited to in-frame clones, with some not included. The profile shows some 81,000 clones, 72% of them singletons. The CDR3 spans 14 residues. CDR1 is SGDLS and CDR2 is YYNGEE in the germline V gene. Trimming left V 2 bases short and J 0 bases short, with 6 bases between. This chain links TRBV9 with TRBJ2-1; D perhaps matches TRBD1 (5 bases). The receptor was isolated from a woman aged 40 to 50 in good health and CMV-seropositive. Sequenced: PBMCs. Here the CDR3 reads CASSVTASYNEQFF. For the CDR3, the DNA is TGTGCCAGCAGCGTGACAGCCTCCTACAATGAGCAGTTCTTC.